The present T cell receptor (beta chain) was sequenced within a study of T cell repertoires in cytomegalovirus infection. As for the study in general: CMV infection and matching HLA type were both indicated by public TCR beta signatures.

MiXCR, run by TCRdb on the reads, gives a single entry per CDR3 protein. The table has about 360,000 distinct CDR3 sequences, roughly 34% seen once. Study-wide results and caveats: In two of eight donors, the top clonotype was HLA-C-restricted CMV-specific. Pooled public TCR beta family frequency picked out CMV carriers with the relevant HLA.

Per germline, CDR1 LNHDA and CDR2 SQIVND (reference sequence). Unmatched junction bases numbered 7, after V lost 5 bases and J lost 2 bases. The CDR3 has 16 residues. This clonotype has a handful of counts. Its antigen is still unknown. V usage is TRBV19 and J usage is TRBJ1-4, with 8 bases aligning to TRBD1. The material was cultured PBMCs, obtained from culture after CMV antigen stimulation. This receptor was identified in a human donor in good health (CMV status not recorded). Some clones in this sample may be carry-over from other donors' samples. CDR3 nucleotide sequence: TGTGCCAGTAGTCACCCCAGGGGGCCCACTAATGAAAAACTGTTTTTT. The encoded protein is CASSHPRGPTNEKLFF.